The clone carrying this TCR beta chain was observed a single time. Its antigen is currently unknown. Thawed PBMCs were FACS-sorted into unstimulated CD4+CD25+CD127- regulatory T cells, CD4+CD25- non-regulatory cells, CD4 and CD8 cells. Thawed PBMCs were rested overnight at 37°C with around 200 IU/ml IL-2 before regulatory T cell sorting. Assay: immunoSEQ multiplex PCR; the TCRdb copy retains only in-frame clones and omits some. The sample yields under 80,000 clones, roughly 88% seen once. This entry belongs to a study of Tregs in tolerant kidney transplant recipients. Overall study results and limits: The most relevant donor-specific Treg TCRbeta repertoire apparently came from expansion with activated donor B cells. Few patients were studied, so findings need validation in larger groups.

The sample consisted of Tregs from blood, taken before the transplant. This TCR came from a human donor who received a combined kidney and bone marrow transplant.

CDR3 nucleotide sequence: TGTGCCAGCAGCGTAGCTGAGGGGGAGACCCAGTACTTC. Translation: CASSVAEGETQYF. The genes are TRBV9 and TRBJ2-5; possibly TRBD1 or TRBD2 for D (5 bases each). Germline lookup yields CDR1 SGDLS and CDR2 YYNGEE. V was trimmed by 0 bases and J by 5 bases, leaving 8 bases between them. The CDR3 is made up of 13 amino acids.